The T cell receptor beta chain described here comes from a study of shared clonotypes between healthy human individuals. The protocol was immunoSEQ multiplex PCR, while the TCRdb copy is restricted to in-frame clones and leaves out a portion. The profile shows about 1.5 million clones, approximately 98% of them singletons. This CDR3 contains 17 residues. V lost 4 bases to trimming and J lost 4 bases, with 20 bases between them. CDR1 and CDR2 (germline): SEHNR, FQNEAQ (reference sequence). The rearrangement links TRBV7-9 to TRBJ2-1; TRBD1 or TRBD2 may be the D gene (7 bases each). Sequencing was done on a sample of naive CD4+ T cells sorted from blood. Subset in this sample: CD45RA+ positively selected. The TCR originated in a man aged 25-45 years in good health. The CDR3 bases are TGTGCCAGCAGCTCAGGGGGGTTAGCGGGCCTTTACAATGAGCAGTTCTTC. As protein: CASSSGGLAGLYNEQFF.